This TCR beta chain stems from a study of blood T cell repertoires in COVID-19. Across the study: The origin of the acute and convalescent COVID-19 samples was the United States, Italy and Spain. PBMCs, B-cell-depleted T cells, or T cells were the source of the cDNA or gDNA that made up the material.

In the authors' methods: Estimates of nucleated cell counts were drawn from the amplification of reference gene primers. Produced via immunoSEQ multiplex PCR; TCRdb's table is partial and in-frame only. The V and J calls and clone size were taken over from that table, and D and trimming were inferred from the DNA. This table has 200,000 to 250,000 clones, just over 85% appearing once. V lost 2 bases and J lost 2; bases outside the gene matches: 11. CDR1 and CDR2 from the germline V gene are LNHDA and SQIVND (reference sequence). CDR3 length equals 18 residues. This chain uses TRBV19 with TRBJ2-3, with 9 positions matching TRBD1. This TCR came from an elderly man with acute or convalescent COVID-19. Source material: peripheral blood. CDR3 loop: CASSINKGGTGLTDTQYF. The DNA for the CDR3 is TGTGCCAGTAGTATAAATAAAGGAGGGACAGGGCTCACAGATACGCAGTATTTT.